This TCR beta chain comes out of a study of blood T cell repertoires in COVID-19. With 6 bases removed from V and 0 bases from J, the gap between germline ends came to 6 bases. The CDR3 has 14 amino acids. Germline assignment: CDR1 MGHDK and CDR2 SYGVNS. Donors were grouped by their self-reported clinical history. Profiled with immunoSEQ multiplex PCR; TCRdb holds only in-frame clones, not every one. This sample has 300,000 to 500,000 clones, with nearly 90% found just once. The J gene is TRBJ1-6, the V gene TRBV25-1; no reliable D call. The sequenced sample consisted of PBMCs or T cells enriched from blood (not recorded which). This TCR derives from a middle-aged woman with acute COVID-19. Here the CDR3 DNA reads TGTGCCAGCAGCATGAGCTCCTATAATTCACCCCTCCACTTT. Its protein is CASSMSSYNSPLHF.